These T cell receptor beta chains were read from a single sample in a study of read filtering for tumor transcriptome and immune sequencing. TCRdb re-analysed the reads in MiXCR, keeping a single row per CDR3 protein. The data hold 46,000 or so distinct CDR3 sequences, with around 19% observed a single time. The specimen sequenced was a population of CD138-negative cells sorted from bone marrow. The receptor set was obtained from a donor at least 40 years old with multiple myeloma. Each CDR3 is given with its conserved first and last residue. D genes are given only for firm matches. Size values are once, few and many counts, or a class for expanded clones, and some rows have none.

DNA	CDR3	V	J	size	D
TGCAGCGCCGGGACAGGGACGGAAAAACTGTTTTTT	CSAGTGTEKLFF	TRBV20-1	TRBJ1-4	many	TRBD1
TGTGCCAGCAGCCAAGCTAGCGGGGATACGCAGAATTTT	CASSQASGDTQNF	TRBV14	TRBJ2-3	NA	TRBD2
TGCGCCAGCAGACCCCAGACAGGGCATGAGACCCAGTACTTC	CASRPQTGHETQYF	TRBV10-1	TRBJ2-5	many	TRBD1
TGCGGTGCGCGCCCCCAGGGGTCTTACAACAATAAGCAGTTCTTC	CGARPQGSYNNKQFF	TRBV20-1	TRBJ2-1	NA	NA
TGCAGTGCTAAACAGCCGAACACTGAAGCTTTCTTT	CSAKQPNTEAFF	TRBV20-1	TRBJ1-1	many	NA
TGTGCCACCAGTGACGGAAGACAGGGGCGGGCCGGGGAGCTGTTTTTT	CATSDGRQGRAGELFF	TRBV24-1	TRBJ2-2	many	TRBD1
TGTGCCAGCAGTGCTCTAGCGGGACAAGATACGCAGTATTTT	CASSALAGQDTQYF	TRBV6-2/TRBV6-3	TRBJ2-3	NA	TRBD2
TGTGCCAGCAGTTACTTCGGGGGGCGCCAACAATCTGAAGCTTTCTTT	CASSYFGGRQQSEAFF	TRBV6-6	TRBJ1-1	NA	NA
TGCGCCAGCAGTGAAGGGACTAGCAAAGATACGCAGTATTTT	CASSEGTSKDTQYF	TRBV10-2	TRBJ2-3	many	TRBD2
TGTGCCAGCTCACTGAACAGAGAAGCTTTCTTT	CASSLNREAFF	TRBV18	TRBJ1-1	many	NA
TGCAGTGCCCTTAGCGGGTACACCGGGGAGCTGTTTTTT	CSALSGYTGELFF	TRBV20-1	TRBJ2-2	many	TRBD2
TGCAGTGCTCGCAGACAGGGCCCTGAAGAGACCCAGTACTTC	CSARRQGPEETQYF	TRBV20-1	TRBJ2-5	many	TRBD1
TGTGCCAGCAGTGAACGCGGGCCAGATACGCAGTATTTT	CASSERGPDTQYF	TRBV2	TRBJ2-3	many	NA
TGTGCCAGCAGCTTAGCCGGGACTAGCGGGATGGGTAATGAGCAGTTCTTC	CASSLAGTSGMGNEQFF	TRBV11-1	TRBJ2-1	medium-sized	TRBD2
TGTGCCACCAGTGACGGGACTAGCGGGAGACCAGGGGAGACCCAGTACTTC	CATSDGTSGRPGETQYF	TRBV24-1	TRBJ2-5	many	TRBD2
TGTGCCATCAGTGGGGGGGGAGCGGGATCTGGAGGTGAGCAGTTCTTC	CAISGGGAGSGGEQFF	TRBV10-3	TRBJ2-1	many	TRBD2
TGTGCCAGCAGCTTCGAAAGGTGGGGCCGAACGCAAGCTTTCTTT	CASSFERWGRTQAFF	TRBV5-5	TRBJ1-1	many	NA
TGTGCCAGCAGTTTAGTTTGGGAGACCCAGTACTTC	CASSLVWETQYF	TRBV12-3/TRBV12-4	TRBJ2-5	many	NA
TGTGCCATCTCCGGGACTAGCGGGATGGGGTCCTACGAGCAGTACTTC	CAISGTSGMGSYEQYF	TRBV10-3	TRBJ2-7	many	TRBD2
TGTGCCAGCAGCGTAGCAGCAGGAGGCTCCAATGAGCAGCTCTTC	CASSVAAGGSNEQLF	TRBV9	TRBJ2-1	NA	NA
TGTGCCAGCAGTTACGGACAGGGCCACTACAATGAGCAGTTCTTC	CASSYGQGHYNEQFF	TRBV6-2/TRBV6-3	TRBJ2-1	many	TRBD1
TGTGCCAGCAGCTTCGCTGGGACTAGCGGCGATACGCAGTATTTT	CASSFAGTSGDTQYF	TRBV11-3	TRBJ2-3	many	TRBD2
TGCGCCAGCAGCTTTAGCGGAGACAATGAGCAGTTCTTC	CASSFSGDNEQFF	TRBV5-1	TRBJ2-1	many	NA
TGTGCCAGCAGCTCCGGGACTAGCGGGAGGGCATCGTCCGGGGAGCTGTTTTTT	CASSSGTSGRASSGELFF	TRBV5-4	TRBJ2-2	many	TRBD2
TGTGCCTGGCAACAGGGGGTTTTGACTTTCTTT	CAWQQGVLTFF	TRBV30	TRBJ1-1	many	TRBD1
TGCAGCGTTGAAGCGCGGGCGGGAGGGCCTAACAATGAGCAGTTCTTC	CSVEARAGGPNNEQFF	TRBV29-1	TRBJ2-1	many	TRBD2
TGTGCCAGCACTTTAGGCAGTAGCAATCAGCCCCAGCATTTT	CASTLGSSNQPQHF	TRBV12-3/TRBV12-4	TRBJ1-5	many	NA
TGCGCCAGCAGCCTGGCGTGGGGAGTCACTGAAGCTTTCTTT	CASSLAWGVTEAFF	TRBV5-1	TRBJ1-1	few	NA
TGTGCCAGCAGCCGACAAGGTTTGGCGAACACTGAAGCTTTCTTT	CASSRQGLANTEAFF	TRBV7-2	TRBJ1-1	NA	NA
TGTGCCAGCAGCTTAGCTTACCCAGGTGGATTGGATGAGCAGTTCTTC	CASSLAYPGGLDEQFF	TRBV7-8	TRBJ2-1	many	NA
TGTGCCAGCAGCCCCACCCTAGCGGATTCCTACAATGAGCAGTTCTTC	CASSPTLADSYNEQFF	TRBV28	TRBJ2-1	many	TRBD2
TGCGCCAGCAGCTTCACCACAGGGGGAAGTCAGCCCCAGCATTTT	CASSFTTGGSQPQHF	TRBV5-1	TRBJ1-5	NA	TRBD1
TGCAGCGTTGGTAGCGGCCAAGAGACCCAGTACTTC	CSVGSGQETQYF	TRBV29-1	TRBJ2-5	NA	NA
TGCAGTGCTAGAGATTCTAGAGGCGGGCGCAATGAGCAGTTCTTC	CSARDSRGGRNEQFF	TRBV20-1	TRBJ2-1	many	NA
TGTGCCAGCAGTCGGAGTCCCGCCGGGGAGCTGTTTTTT	CASSRSPAGELFF	TRBV25-1	TRBJ2-2	many	NA
TGTGCCAGCAGTTCAGGCCGGGGGCAGTACTTC	CASSSGRGQYF	TRBV12-3/TRBV12-4	TRBJ2-7	many	NA
TGTGCCAGCAGTCGAACCGGGGGGTTGAACACTGAAGCTTTCTTT	CASSRTGGLNTEAFF	TRBV7-9	TRBJ1-1	many	NA
TGTGCCAGCTCACCAGGACTACCCCAAGAGACCCAGTACTTC	CASSPGLPQETQYF	TRBV18	TRBJ2-5	many	NA
TGTGCCAGCAGCCCTCAACAGGGAGTCAAAGAGACCCAGTACTTC	CASSPQQGVKETQYF	TRBV7-9	TRBJ2-5	many	NA
TGTGCTAGTGGTTTGCATGGCATCTCTGGAAACACCATATATTTT	CASGLHGISGNTIYF	TRBV12-5	TRBJ1-3	NA	NA
TGTGCCAGCAGTCCGAGTGGTAAGGTCCGGGAGACCCAGTACTTC	CASSPSGKVRETQYF	TRBV7-2	TRBJ2-5	many	NA
TGTGCCGGCAGCCTCGGACTAGCGCCGGAGACCCAGTACTTC	CAGSLGLAPETQYF	TRBV11-2	TRBJ2-5	NA	TRBD2
TGTGCCAGCAGCCAAGACGGGACAGGGTTTCAGCCCCAGCGTTTT	CASSQDGTGFQPQRF	TRBV4-2	TRBJ1-5	NA	TRBD1
TGTGCCAGCAGCCAACGACTAGCGGGAGGTATCGATGAGCAGTTCTTC	CASSQRLAGGIDEQFF	TRBV3-1	TRBJ2-1	many	TRBD2
TGTGCTAGTGAAGTACCCGGAAACAATGAGCAGTTCTTC	CASEVPGNNEQFF	TRBV12-5	TRBJ2-1	many	NA
TGTGCCAGTCAGATGGGGCAGAACGTGAACACTGAAGCTTTCTTT	CASQMGQNVNTEAFF	TRBV18	TRBJ1-1	medium-sized	NA
TGCGCCAGCAGTGAGTCGAGAGTGGGCAGCAATCAGCCCCAGCATTTT	CASSESRVGSNQPQHF	TRBV10-2	TRBJ1-5	NA	NA
TGTGCCAGCAGCCGGGACAGGGATCAGCCCCAGCATTTT	CASSRDRDQPQHF	TRBV3-1	TRBJ1-5	many	TRBD1
TGCGCCAGCAGCAGTTCTGTGAACGCTGAAGCTTTCTTT	CASSSSVNAEAFF	TRBV14	TRBJ1-1	NA	NA
TGTGCCAGCAGTCCAAATACTTTCCCCACTGAAGCTTTCTTT	CASSPNTFPTEAFF	TRBV27	TRBJ1-1	many	NA
TGTGCCAGCAGCTTGGACAGGTATACGCAGTATTTT	CASSLDRYTQYF	TRBV5-4	TRBJ2-3	NA	NA
TGCAGCAAGACAGGAGATGGAGAGACCCAGTACTTC	CSKTGDGETQYF	TRBV29-1	TRBJ2-5	NA	NA
TGTGCCAGCTCATCCCACGGTCCGGGTTACACTGAAGCTTTCTTT	CASSSHGPGYTEAFF	TRBV18	TRBJ1-1	few	NA
TGTGCCAGCAGTAGACAGGGGCGGAATCAGCCCCAGCATTTT	CASSRQGRNQPQHF	TRBV12-3/TRBV12-4	TRBJ1-5	NA	TRBD1
TGCAGCGGGAAGACAGGGGGAGGCACTGAAGCTTTCTTT	CSGKTGGGTEAFF	TRBV29-1	TRBJ1-1	many	TRBD1
TGTGCCAGCAGAAGACAGGGGGTGACTGAAGCTTTCTTT	CASRRQGVTEAFF	TRBV28	TRBJ1-1	many	TRBD1
TGTGCCAGTAGGGGCATCAATCAGCCCCAGCATTTT	CASRGINQPQHF	TRBV19	TRBJ1-5	few	NA
TGTGCCAGCAGTGATCCAAGCGGGGGAAGTCTCTACGAGCAGTACTTC	CASSDPSGGSLYEQYF	TRBV6-2/TRBV6-3	TRBJ2-7	many	TRBD2
TGTGCCAGTAGTTCCAGCGGGGGCACCGGGGAGCTGTTTTTT	CASSSSGGTGELFF	TRBV19	TRBJ2-2	many	TRBD2